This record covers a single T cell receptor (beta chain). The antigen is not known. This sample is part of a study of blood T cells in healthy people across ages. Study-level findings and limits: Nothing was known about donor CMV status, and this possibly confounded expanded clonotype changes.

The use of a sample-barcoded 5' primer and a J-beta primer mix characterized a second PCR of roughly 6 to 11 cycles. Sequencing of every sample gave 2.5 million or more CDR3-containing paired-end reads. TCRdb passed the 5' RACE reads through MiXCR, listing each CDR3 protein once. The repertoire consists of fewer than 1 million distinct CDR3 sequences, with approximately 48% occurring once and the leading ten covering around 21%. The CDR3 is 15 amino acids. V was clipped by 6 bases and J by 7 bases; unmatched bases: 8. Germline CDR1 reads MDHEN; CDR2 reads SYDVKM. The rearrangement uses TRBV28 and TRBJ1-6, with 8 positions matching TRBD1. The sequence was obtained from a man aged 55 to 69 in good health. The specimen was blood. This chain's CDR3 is CASRSTGVGNSPLHF. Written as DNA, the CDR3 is TGTGCCAGCAGATCGACAGGGGTAGGGAATTCACCCCTCCACTTT.